This passage covers 7 T cell receptor beta chains from one sample sequenced in a study of T cell repertoires in cytomegalovirus infection. In TCRdb, the reads were re-called with MiXCR into one record per CDR3 protein. The table lists hundreds of thousands of distinct CDR3 sequences, roughly 31% of them singletons, with roughly an eighth in the top ten. Their antigens are not known. Material: cultured CD8+ T cells from PBMCs, obtained from culture after CMV antigen stimulation. The receptor set was obtained from a human donor in good health (CMV status not recorded). Some clones in this sample may be carry-over from other donors' samples.

The table lists this clonotype with a few counts. The chain has TRBV18 and TRBJ1-1, with D unclear. The CDR3 is made up of 16 amino acids. CDR1 and CDR2 from the germline V gene are KGHSH and LQKENI. Between the trimmed V and J ends, which lost 3 bases and 3 bases, there was a span of 17 bases. This CDR3 is CASSPPAVVWDTEAFF. CDR3 nucleotide sequence: TGTGCCAGCTCACCTCCCGCTGTCGTATGGGACACTGAAGCTTTCTTT.

V usage is TRBV10-3 and J usage is TRBJ2-7; a weak D match, TRBD1 (6 bases). The V and J ends lost 0 bases and 2 bases respectively, with 17 bases between them. The CDR3 is made up of 17 amino acids. Germline-derived CDR1 and CDR2 are ENHRY and SYGVKD. This CDR3 reads CAISESLPGQRAYEQYF. The CDR3 DNA sequence: TGTGCCATCAGTGAGTCGCTTCCTGGACAGCGAGCCTACGAGCAGTACTTC.

CDR3 loop: CASRLGQKNTLNYGYTF. The CDR3 nucleotides are TGTGCCAGCAGACTCGGACAGAAGAACACCTTAAACTATGGCTACACCTTC. The chain carries TRBV12-3 or TRBV12-4 and TRBJ1-2, with D possibly matching TRBD1 (6 bases). V lost 6 bases, J lost 2 bases, and 22 bases lay in between. The CDR3 runs to 17 residues.

This clonotype was seen at least ten times. The CDR3 bases are TGTGCCAGCAGTTTCCCCAGGGAGACGAGTTCACCCCTCCACTTT. It encodes CASSFPRETSSPLHF. This chain joins TRBV12-3 or TRBV12-4 and TRBJ1-6; TRBD1 is a possible D gene (5 bases). V lost 3 bases to trimming and J lost 9 bases, with 15 bases between them. This CDR3 has 15 amino acids.

The chain joins TRBV5-5 to TRBJ2-7, with 8 bases aligning to TRBD1. This CDR3 has 15 residues. The V gene's germline CDR1 is SGHKS and CDR2 YYEKEE (reference sequence). J gave up 0 bases and V 3 bases, and 5 bases lay outside the gene matches. The CDR3 is CASSWGDRHSYEQYF. The CDR3 nucleotides read TGTGCCAGCAGCTGGGGGGACAGGCACTCCTACGAGCAGTACTTC.

This rearrangement joins TRBV28 to TRBJ1-4, with TRBD1 matching 12 bases. This CDR3 comprises 17 residues. Germline trimming cut 4 bases from V and 2 bases from J; bases unmatched to any gene: 5. CDR1 MDHEN and CDR2 SYDVKM come from the germline V gene. CDR3 sequence (DNA): TGTGCCAGCAGTTGGCGGGGACAGGGGGCGACTAATGAAAAACTGTTTTTT. Its translation is CASSWRGQGATNEKLFF.

Turning to this clonotype: Given a much more abundant clone one base away, this may be a read error. The J gene is TRBJ2-1, the V gene TRBV7-8; perhaps TRBD2 as D (6 bases). The CDR3 runs 16 residues. Germline V gives CDR1 SGHVS, CDR2 FQNEAQ. CDR3 sequence reads: CANSSYLTGRYNEQFF. DNA of the CDR3: TGTGCCAACAGCTCCTACCTGACGGGGAGGTACAATGAGCAGTTCTTC.